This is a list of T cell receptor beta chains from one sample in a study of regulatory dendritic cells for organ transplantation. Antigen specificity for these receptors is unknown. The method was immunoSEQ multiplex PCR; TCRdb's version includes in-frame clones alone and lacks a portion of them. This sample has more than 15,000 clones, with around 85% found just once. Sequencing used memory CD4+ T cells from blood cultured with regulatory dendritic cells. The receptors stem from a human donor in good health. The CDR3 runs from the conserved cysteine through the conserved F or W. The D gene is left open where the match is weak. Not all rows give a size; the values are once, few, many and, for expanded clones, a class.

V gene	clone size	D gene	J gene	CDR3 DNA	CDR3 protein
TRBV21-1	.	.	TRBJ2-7	TGTGCCAGCAGCACGCTGCGGACTAGCGGGAAAAAGCGCTCCTACGAGCAGTACTTC	CASSTLRTSGKKRSYEQYF
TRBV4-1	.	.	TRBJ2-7	TGCGCCAGCAGCCAAGTAGCGGCCTACGAGCAGTACTTC	CASSQVAAYEQYF
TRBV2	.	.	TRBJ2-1	TGTGCCACCGAAGGCCGGCGGGAAGTCTACAATGAGCAGTTCTTC	CATEGRREVYNEQFF
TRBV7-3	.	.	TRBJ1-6	TGTGCCAGCAGCTTAGATAATAATTCACCCCTCCACTTT	CASSLDNNSPLHF
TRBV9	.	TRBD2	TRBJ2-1	TGTGCCAGCAGCGTAGGGAGCGGGGAATACAATGAGCAGTTCTTC	CASSVGSGEYNEQFF
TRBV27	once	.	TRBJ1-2	TGTGCCAGCAGTTCCGGACGGTATATGGGCTACACCTTC	CASSSGRYMGYTF
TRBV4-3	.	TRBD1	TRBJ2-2	TGCGCCAGCAGCCAAGGAGCCGGGACAGCCAACACCGGGGAGCTGTTTTTT	CASSQGAGTANTGELFF
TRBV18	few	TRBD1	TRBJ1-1	TGTGCCAGCTCACCGCTACTGCAAGGCGGGACAGGGACACCGAGGGGAAGCACTGAAGCTTTCTTT	CASSPLLQGGTGTPRGSTEAFF
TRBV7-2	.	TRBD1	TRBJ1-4	TGTGCCAGCAGCTTAAGGACAGGGATCGGTTATGAAAAACTGTTTTTT	CASSLRTGIGYEKLFF
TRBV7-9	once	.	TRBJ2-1	TGTGCCAGCAGCTTAACAGGGACCAATGAGCAGTTCTTC	CASSLTGTNEQFF
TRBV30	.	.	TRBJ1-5	TGTGCCTGGGCAGGGGAGAGCAATCAGCCCCAGCATTTT	CAWAGESNQPQHF
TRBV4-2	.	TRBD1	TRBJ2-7	TGTGCCAGCAGCCAAGTGATGTCAACCGGGACAGGGATCTACGAGCAGTACTTC	CASSQVMSTGTGIYEQYF
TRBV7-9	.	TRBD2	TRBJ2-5	TGTGCCAGCACCACCCGGCAGGGAGGGCAAGAGACCCAGTACTTC	CASTTRQGGQETQYF
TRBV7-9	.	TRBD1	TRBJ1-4	TGTGCCAGCAGCTTAAGCCGGGGACAGGGCTATGAAAAACTGTTTTTT	CASSLSRGQGYEKLFF